This TCR beta chain was retrieved from a study of shared clonotypes between healthy human individuals. Regarding the study as a whole: Expectations were that clonotype sharing among donors would be affected by sequencing depth.

To note about this clone: Antigen: not known.

CDR3 length: 16 residues. The ends were cut back, 0 bases at V and 0 bases at J, with 11 bases in the middle. Per the germline V gene, CDR1 is MNHEY and CDR2 is SVGAGI. Positively selected for CCR7, the CD45RO-negative cells used as naive CD8 cells excluded terminally differentiated effector memory CD45RA+ cells. Sequencing was performed with immunoSEQ multiplex PCR; in TCRdb, only in-frame clones are kept and a portion is missing. The sample yields about 2 million clones, roughly 94% seen once. The source is a man aged 18 to 29 in good health. Input material: naive CD8+ T cells sorted from blood. The chain has TRBV6-5 and TRBJ1-1; D unclear. CDR3 amino acids: CASSYSSGPLNTEAFF. CDR3 nucleotides: TGTGCCAGCAGTTACTCATCCGGACCGTTGAACACTGAAGCTTTCTTT.